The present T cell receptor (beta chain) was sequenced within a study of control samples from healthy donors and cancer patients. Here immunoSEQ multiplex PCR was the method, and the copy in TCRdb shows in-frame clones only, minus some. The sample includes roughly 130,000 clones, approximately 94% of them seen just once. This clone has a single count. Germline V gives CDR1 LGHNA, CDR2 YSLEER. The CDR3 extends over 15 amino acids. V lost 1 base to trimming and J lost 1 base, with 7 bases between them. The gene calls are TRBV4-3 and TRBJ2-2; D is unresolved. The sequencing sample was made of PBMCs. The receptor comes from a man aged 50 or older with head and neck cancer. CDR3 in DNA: TGCGCCAGCAGCCAAGGACGAATGAACACCGGGGAGCTGTTTTTT. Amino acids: CASSQGRMNTGELFF.